One sample yielded the 5 T cell receptor beta chains listed below, sequenced in a study of shared clonotypes between healthy human individuals. Assay: immunoSEQ multiplex PCR; the TCRdb copy retains only in-frame clones and omits some. This sample has around 2.5 million clones, with more than 85% found just once. Sequences were obtained from naive CD4+ T cells from PBMCs. As for subset: CD45RA+ positively selected. All receptors come from a man aged 18-30 years in good health. Some clones in this sample may be carry-over from other donors' samples.

The genes are TRBV7-2 and TRBJ2-7; weak D call: TRBD2 (6 bases). Germline CDR1 reads SGHTA; CDR2 reads FQGNSA. The CDR3 runs to 15 residues. V was pared by 1 base and J by 0 bases, with 10 bases between. CDR3 protein: CASSLDPGVSYEQYF. The DNA for the CDR3 is TGTGCCAGCAGCTTAGACCCGGGAGTCTCCTACGAGCAGTACTTC. Variable domain in full (rest from reference TRBV7-2 and TRBJ2-7): GAGVSQSPSNKVTEKGKDVELRCDPISGHTALYWYRQSLGQGLEFLIYFQGNSAPDKSGLPSDRFSAERTGGSVSTLTIQRTQQEDSAVYLCASSLDPGVSYEQYFGPGTRLTVT.

This rearrangement joins TRBV7-2 to TRBJ2-3; perhaps TRBD1 as D (6 bases). The CDR3 contains 15 residues. Germline CDR1 reads SGHTA; CDR2 reads FQGNSA. V lost 5 bases and J 3 bases, leaving 15 bases between the germline ends. CDR3 residues: CASSVQGVGTDTQYF. The CDR3 coding sequence is TGTGCCAGCAGCGTACAGGGTGTTGGGACAGATACGCAGTATTTT.

In DNA, the CDR3 is TGCGCCAGCAGCTTGGGCTTGACTAGCAGTAGGGAGCAGTACTTC. Protein: CASSLGLTSSREQYF. The genes are TRBV5-1 and TRBJ2-7, with 7 bases that match TRBD2. V shed 0 bases and J 7 bases; nucleotides not matched to a gene: 10. This CDR3 is built from 15 residues. Germline V lookup: CDR1 SGHRS, CDR2 YFSETQ.

The CDR3 nucleotides are TGTGCCAGCAGCTTAGATTCCAAGAATGAGCAGTTCTTC. It translates to CASSLDSKNEQFF. This chain uses TRBV7-9 with TRBJ2-1; no firm D call. This CDR3 spans 13 amino acids. Looked up from germline, CDR1 is SEHNR and CDR2 is FQNEAQ (reference sequence). V was cut by 1 base and J by 7 bases, with 8 bases left in between.

V gene TRBV2 combines with J gene TRBJ2-7, with D maybe TRBD1 (6 bases). V dropped 7 bases and J dropped 6 bases, with 13 bases sitting between them. The V gene's germline CDR1 is SNHLY and CDR2 FYNNEI. The CDR3 has 12 amino acids. DNA for the CDR3: TGTGCCAGCACAGGGGCCGGGTTCGAGCAGTACTTC. This sequence encodes CASTGAGFEQYF.